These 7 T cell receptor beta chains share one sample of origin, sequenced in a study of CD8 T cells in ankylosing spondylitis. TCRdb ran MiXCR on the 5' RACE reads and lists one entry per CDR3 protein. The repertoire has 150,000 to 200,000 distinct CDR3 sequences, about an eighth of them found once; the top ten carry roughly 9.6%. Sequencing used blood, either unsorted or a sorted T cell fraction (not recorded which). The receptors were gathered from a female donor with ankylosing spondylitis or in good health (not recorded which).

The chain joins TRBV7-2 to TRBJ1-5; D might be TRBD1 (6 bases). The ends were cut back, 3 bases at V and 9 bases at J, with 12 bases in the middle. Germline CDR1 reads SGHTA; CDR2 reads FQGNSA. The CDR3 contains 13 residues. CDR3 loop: CASSLDSSRPQHF. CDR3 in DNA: TGTGCCAGCAGCTTGGACAGCTCTCGGCCCCAGCATTTT.

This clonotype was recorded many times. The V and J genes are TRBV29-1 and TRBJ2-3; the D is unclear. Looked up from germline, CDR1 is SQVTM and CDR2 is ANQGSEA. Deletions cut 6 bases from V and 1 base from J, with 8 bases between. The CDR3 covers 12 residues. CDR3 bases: TGCAGCGTCGACTTAGGCACAGATACGCAGTATTTT. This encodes CSVDLGTDTQYF.

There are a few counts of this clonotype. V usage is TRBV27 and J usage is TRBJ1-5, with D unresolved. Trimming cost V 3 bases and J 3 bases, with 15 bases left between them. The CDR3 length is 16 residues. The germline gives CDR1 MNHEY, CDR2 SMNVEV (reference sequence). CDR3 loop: CASSLVGDPFNQPQHF. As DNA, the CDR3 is TGTGCCAGCAGTTTGGTGGGAGATCCCTTCAATCAGCCCCAGCATTTT.

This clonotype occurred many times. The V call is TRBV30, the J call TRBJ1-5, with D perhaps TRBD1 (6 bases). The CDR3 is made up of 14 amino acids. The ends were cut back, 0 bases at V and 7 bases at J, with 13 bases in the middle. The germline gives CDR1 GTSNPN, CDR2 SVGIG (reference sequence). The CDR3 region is CAWSVQQGSQPQHF. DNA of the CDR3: TGTGCCTGGAGTGTACAACAGGGCAGCCAGCCCCAGCATTTT.

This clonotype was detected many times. The CDR3 DNA reads as TGTGCCATCAACGAACCAGGGGGCCCGACAGATACGCAGTATTTT. It yields the protein CAINEPGGPTDTQYF. The rearrangement links TRBV10-3 to TRBJ2-3; 8 bases fit TRBD1. The germline V gene has CDR1 ENHRY and CDR2 SYGVKD. V dropped 7 bases and J dropped 3; count of bases not matched to a gene: 9. This CDR3 is 15 amino acids long.

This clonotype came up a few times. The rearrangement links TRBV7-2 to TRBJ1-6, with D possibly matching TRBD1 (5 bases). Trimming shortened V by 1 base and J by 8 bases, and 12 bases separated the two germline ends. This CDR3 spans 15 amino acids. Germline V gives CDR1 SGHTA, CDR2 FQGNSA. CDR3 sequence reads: CASSLGGRVHSPLHF. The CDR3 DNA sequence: TGTGCCAGCAGCTTAGGGGGCAGGGTTCATTCACCCCTCCACTTT. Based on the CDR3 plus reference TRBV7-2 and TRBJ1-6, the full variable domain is GAGVSQSPSNKVTEKGKDVELRCDPISGHTALYWYRQSLGQGLEFLIYFQGNSAPDKSGLPSDRFSAERTGGSVSTLTIQRTQQEDSAVYLCASSLGGRVHSPLHFGNGTRLTVT.

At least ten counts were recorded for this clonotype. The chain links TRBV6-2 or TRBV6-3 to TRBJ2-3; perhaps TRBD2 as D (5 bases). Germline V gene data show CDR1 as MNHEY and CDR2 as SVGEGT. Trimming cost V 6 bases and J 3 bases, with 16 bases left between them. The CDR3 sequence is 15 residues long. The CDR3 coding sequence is TGTGCCAGCAGAGAGGGCCTGAAAGAGACAGATACGCAGTATTTT. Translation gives CASREGLKETDTQYF.